Given below is one T cell receptor beta chain in context. This record comes from a study of blood T cell repertoires in COVID-19. About the research overall: In each case, the material was cDNA or gDNA derived from T cells, B-cell-depleted T cells, or PBMCs.

Germline assignment: CDR1 SGHDT and CDR2 YYEEEE. The CDR3 extends over 14 amino acids. The V end was cut by 0 bases, the J end by 7 bases, with 11 bases between. The protocol was immunoSEQ multiplex PCR, while the TCRdb copy is restricted to in-frame clones and leaves out a portion. The table has 210,000 or so clones, nearly 90% seen once. The chain uses TRBV5-6 and TRBJ1-5, with D tentatively TRBD1 (6 bases). The clonotype was recovered from a man aged 25-45 years who had recovered from COVID-19. Source material: PBMCs or T cells enriched from blood (not recorded which). The CDR3 sequence: CASSLGGLRQPQHF. For the CDR3, the DNA is TGTGCCAGCAGCTTGGGGGGGCTAAGACAGCCCCAGCATTTT.